The present T cell receptor (beta chain) was sequenced within a study of beta chain features in type 1 diabetes (dated by TCRdb to between 2018 and 2020). General notes on the study: No differences in mean age, gender distribution, total cell number or subset yield were found between patients and healthy donors. In the study, recently diagnosed type 1 diabetes patients and matched healthy donors were compared on the TCRB repertoires of their sorted circulating CD4+ T cell subsets. A total of 85 million to 140 million sorted cells were examined across all samples, and a strong correlation was observed between cell number per subset and RNA yield. Naive and central memory subsets were obtained from all 30 or so donors, but regulatory and stem cell-like memory subsets were isolated from only 8 patients and roughly eight healthy donors.

The High Capacity cDNA Reverse Transcription Kit was used to reverse transcribe all of the isolated RNA, meaning that expressed TCRB transcripts were what got sequenced. Deep immunoSEQ sequencing was performed on naive, central memory and regulatory T cell samples, with an average of roughly 3.5 million total reads per sample. Sorted cells were lysed in RLT buffer and RNA was extracted with DNase-treated RNeasy Micro or Mini kits, depending on cell number. Each cell subset was processed separately to prevent cross-contamination, with patient and healthy donor samples processed together. TCRB sequences were amplified from cDNA with the immunoSEQ multiplex PCR, producing 87-bp fragments spanning the CDR3 region. Sequencing of the amplicons was performed on the Illumina HiSeq platform. In the paper's pipeline: PCR bias was corrected computationally using synthetic template baselines, and reads within Hamming distance 2 were collapsed, with unmergeable singletons discarded. Reads were aligned against IMGT so that V, D and J genes, CDR3 length and insertions or deletions at six rearrangement sites could be assigned. Within each subset, clonotype counts were normalized to sorted cell number, after which true diversity and Gini coefficients were computed with the tcR R package. The overlap coefficient, calculated on TCRB nucleotide sequences, was used to measure repertoire sharing. Out-of-frame TCRB sequences from naive cells were analyzed to stand in for the pre-selection repertoire. TCRdb mirrors the immuneACCESS table, restricted to in-frame sequences. Some clones are absent from its copies; in checked studies, under half trace to an unresolved V gene, and the reason for the others is unknown. V and J calls and clone size are copied from that table; D and trimming were computed from the DNA. The sample records hundreds of thousands of clones, 13% to 15% of which are singletons. About 0.027% of the sample comes from the top ten.

Each donor gave one peripheral blood draw, averaging approximately 120 mL, which was collected into heparinised tubes. Naive, central memory, regulatory and stem cell-like memory CD4+ T cells were sorted on a BD FACSAria II using a panel including CD45RO, CCR7, CD25, CD127, CD95 and CD27. A purity above 95% was achieved for all sorted populations. Right away, PBMCs were isolated by Lymphoprep density gradient centrifugation and were stained directly, with no culture step. Samples were stained and sorted in pairs, with one healthy donor and one patient per experiment, so that batch effects were minimized. Measured from the cysteine to the phenylalanine, the CDR3 is 16 residues long. Here the CDR3 DNA is all that survives: 48 bases in frame from base 1. Trimming removed 2 bases from V and 2 bases from J, leaving 14 bases between the germline ends. Sequences MNHNY (CDR1) and SVGAGI (CDR2) are obtained from the germline V gene (reference sequence).

The investigation overall reported the following: Type 1 diabetes patients showed a moderate but significant shortening of TCRB CDR3 length in all four CD4+ subsets. Shorter templates might be favored by PCR, yet because patient and control samples were amplified and corrected together, any such skew would affect both groups equally. Because small numbers of individuals were included in the HLA sub-analyses, any influence of HLA type on TCRB rearrangement was left unresolved. Because cDNA rather than genomic DNA was sequenced, highly expressing activated cells could have been over-represented, although no difference in activation and CD3 levels was found between groups. Naive, central memory and regulatory TCRB repertoires appeared more similar among patients than among healthy donors. Patients with type 1 diabetes made fewer insertions and deleted more nucleotides at VDJ recombination sites, implying thymic rearrangement abnormalities.

This clone has a handful of counts. Its recognized antigen is unknown. No base qualities exist here, and no much larger clone lies one base off it. Sequences were obtained from naive CD4+ T cells from blood. The label giving this sample's cell subset or site can be read as: true naive CD4+ T cells. The source is a woman between 40 and 50 years old in good health. The sequence is built from TRBV6-6 and TRBJ2-3, and the D gene may be TRBD1, 6 bases matching. The CDR3 in this case is CASSYRLQGFTDTQYF. The DNA sequence reads TGTGCCAGCAGTTACCGCTTGCAGGGGTTCACAGATACGCAGTATTTT.